A selection of T cell receptor beta chains follows, all from one sample in a study of cytomegalovirus exposure and HLA in healthy donors. Repertoires were generated with immunoSEQ multiplex PCR, while TCRdb's copy carries only in-frame clones and drops some. The data hold approximately 86,000 clones, with roughly 85% observed a single time. The sequenced sample consisted of PBMCs. These receptors came from a man aged 40-49 years in good health and CMV-seropositive. CDR3s include the opening cysteine and the closing phenylalanine or tryptophan. Fields, in order: CDR3 protein, CDR3 DNA, V gene, D gene, J gene, clone size. D genes are given only for firm matches. A row's size may be missing; if present it is once, few, many or a size class.

CDR3 protein: CASSLDRGERGVRERINEQFF
CDR3 DNA: TGCGCCAGCAGCTTGGATAGGGGGGAGCGGGGGGTGCGAGAGCGGATTAATGAGCAGTTCTTC
V gene: TRBV5-1
D gene: TRBD2
J gene: TRBJ2-1
clone size: few

CDR3 protein: CASSPRTWRGDSQETQYF
CDR3 DNA: TGCGCCAGCAGCCCCCGGACTTGGCGGGGCGATTCCCAAGAGACCCAGTACTTC
V gene: TRBV4-1
D gene: NA
J gene: TRBJ2-5
clone size: NA

CDR3 protein: CASSQEGGPSTEAFF
CDR3 DNA: TGTGCCAGCAGCCAAGAGGGAGGGCCGTCCACTGAAGCTTTCTTT
V gene: TRBV4-2
D gene: NA
J gene: TRBJ1-1
clone size: once

CDR3 protein: CASSTADRPNTEAFF
CDR3 DNA: TGTGCCAGCAGTACCGCGGACAGACCGAACACTGAAGCTTTCTTT
V gene: TRBV6-5
D gene: NA
J gene: TRBJ1-1
clone size: NA

CDR3 protein: CASSSDRGRGANVLTF
CDR3 DNA: TGTGCCAGCAGTTCAGACAGGGGGCGGGGGGCCAACGTCCTGACTTTC
V gene: TRBV6-6
D gene: TRBD1
J gene: TRBJ2-6
clone size: NA

CDR3 protein: CASSPLGPDTQYF
CDR3 DNA: TGTGCCAGCTCCCCCCTGGGGCCCGATACGCAGTATTTT
V gene: TRBV11-2
D gene: NA
J gene: TRBJ2-3
clone size: NA

CDR3 protein: CASSPYTSGNYNEQFF
CDR3 DNA: TGCGCCAGCAGTCCTTACACTAGCGGGAACTACAATGAGCAGTTCTTC
V gene: TRBV4-1
D gene: TRBD2
J gene: TRBJ2-1
clone size: once

CDR3 protein: CASSQEASGYNEQFF
CDR3 DNA: TGTGCCAGCAGCCAAGAGGCTAGCGGATACAATGAGCAGTTCTTC
V gene: TRBV4-2
D gene: TRBD2
J gene: TRBJ2-1
clone size: NA

CDR3 protein: CASVTPGDLYGYTF
CDR3 DNA: TGTGCCAGCGTAACCCCGGGGGACCTCTATGGCTACACCTTC
V gene: TRBV2
D gene: NA
J gene: TRBJ1-2
clone size: NA

CDR3 protein: CASSEAWMAGGTQYF
CDR3 DNA: TGTGCCAGCAGTGAAGCGTGGATGGCTGGCGGGACCCAGTACTTC
V gene: TRBV6-1
D gene: NA
J gene: TRBJ2-5
clone size: NA

CDR3 protein: CASSIDRSYEQYF
CDR3 DNA: TGTGCCAGCAGCATCGACAGAAGCTACGAGCAGTACTTC
V gene: TRBV12-1
D gene: NA
J gene: TRBJ2-7
clone size: NA

CDR3 protein: CAWSVLVGANYGYTF
CDR3 DNA: TGTGCCTGGAGTGTACTCGTGGGAGCTAACTATGGCTACACCTTC
V gene: TRBV30
D gene: NA
J gene: TRBJ1-2
clone size: NA

CDR3 protein: CASSPHTTGGADTQYF
CDR3 DNA: TGTGCCAGCAGCCCTCATACCACAGGGGGGGCAGATACGCAGTATTTT
V gene: TRBV6-4
D gene: NA
J gene: TRBJ2-3
clone size: few

CDR3 protein: CAWSASGGRNEQFF
CDR3 DNA: TGTGCCTGGAGTGCTAGCGGGGGGCGAAATGAGCAGTTCTTC
V gene: TRBV30
D gene: TRBD2
J gene: TRBJ2-1
clone size: few

CDR3 protein: CAHRAESSGANVLTF
CDR3 DNA: TGTGCCCACAGAGCTGAAAGCTCTGGGGCCAACGTCCTGACTTTC
V gene: TRBV11-2
D gene: NA
J gene: TRBJ2-6
clone size: NA

CDR3 protein: CASSSSVSYEQYF
CDR3 DNA: TGTGCCAGCAGCTCGAGTGTGTCCTACGAGCAGTACTTC
V gene: TRBV7-2
D gene: NA
J gene: TRBJ2-7
clone size: NA

CDR3 protein: CASSLDRGGEQFF
CDR3 DNA: TGCGCCAGCAGCTTGGATCGGGGGGGTGAGCAGTTCTTC
V gene: TRBV5-1
D gene: TRBD2
J gene: TRBJ2-1
clone size: NA

CDR3 protein: CASSQAGYEQYF
CDR3 DNA: TGCGCCAGCAGCCAAGCGGGTTACGAGCAGTACTTC
V gene: TRBV4-1
D gene: NA
J gene: TRBJ2-7
clone size: NA

CDR3 protein: CASSPGLGGLYEQYF
CDR3 DNA: TGTGCCAGCAGTCCTGGACTCGGGGGGCTCTACGAGCAGTACTTC
V gene: TRBV27
D gene: NA
J gene: TRBJ2-7
clone size: few

CDR3 protein: CASSPGGRNEQYF
CDR3 DNA: TGCGCCAGCAGCCCAGGCGGGCGGAACGAGCAGTACTTC
V gene: TRBV5-1
D gene: NA
J gene: TRBJ2-7
clone size: NA

CDR3 protein: CASRSAGYEQYF
CDR3 DNA: TGCGCCAGCCGTTCTGCGGGCTACGAGCAGTACTTC
V gene: TRBV5-1
D gene: NA
J gene: TRBJ2-7
clone size: NA

CDR3 protein: CASSIGRGGYEQFF
CDR3 DNA: TGTGCCAGTAGTATAGGTCGGGGTGGGTATGAGCAGTTCTTC
V gene: TRBV19
D gene: NA
J gene: TRBJ2-1
clone size: NA

CDR3 protein: CASSYRGQGQPQHF
CDR3 DNA: TGTGCCAGCAGTTACAGGGGGCAGGGTCAGCCCCAGCATTTT
V gene: TRBV11-2
D gene: TRBD1
J gene: TRBJ1-5
clone size: NA

CDR3 protein: CASSPGSPPYEQYF
CDR3 DNA: TGTGCCAGCAGCCCGGGGTCCCCCCCCTACGAGCAGTACTTC
V gene: TRBV6-1
D gene: NA
J gene: TRBJ2-7
clone size: few

CDR3 protein: CASSERAGPNYGYTF
CDR3 DNA: TGTGCCAGCAGTGAAAGGGCAGGGCCAAACTATGGCTACACCTTC
V gene: TRBV6-1
D gene: NA
J gene: TRBJ1-2
clone size: NA

CDR3 protein: CASSPGLPNTEAFF
CDR3 DNA: TGTGCCAGCAGTCCGGGACTTCCGAACACTGAAGCTTTCTTT
V gene: TRBV28
D gene: NA
J gene: TRBJ1-1
clone size: NA

CDR3 protein: CASRGTGYSYEQYF
CDR3 DNA: TGTGCCAGCAGAGGGACAGGCTACTCCTACGAGCAGTACTTC
V gene: TRBV6-5
D gene: TRBD1
J gene: TRBJ2-7
clone size: NA

CDR3 protein: CASTIAGGGSYEQYF
CDR3 DNA: TGTGCCAGCACAATAGCGGGTGGAGGCTCCTACGAGCAGTACTTC
V gene: TRBV25-1
D gene: TRBD2
J gene: TRBJ2-7
clone size: NA

CDR3 protein: CASSTGGAYEQYF
CDR3 DNA: TGTGCCAGTAGTACAGGGGGCGCTTACGAGCAGTACTTC
V gene: TRBV19
D gene: TRBD1
J gene: TRBJ2-7
clone size: NA

CDR3 protein: CASSRQGIETQYF
CDR3 DNA: TGTGCCAGCAGCCGACAGGGGATAGAGACCCAGTACTTC
V gene: TRBV25-1
D gene: TRBD1
J gene: TRBJ2-5
clone size: NA

CDR3 protein: CASSEGVLNNEQFF
CDR3 DNA: TGTGCCAGCAGCGAGGGTGTTCTTAACAATGAGCAGTTCTTC
V gene: TRBV5-4
D gene: NA
J gene: TRBJ2-1
clone size: NA

CDR3 protein: CASSPQGDSNQPQHF
CDR3 DNA: TGTGCCAGCAGCCCACAGGGAGATAGCAATCAGCCCCAGCATTTT
V gene: TRBV4-2
D gene: NA
J gene: TRBJ1-5
clone size: NA

CDR3 protein: CASSSWTGANTGELFF
CDR3 DNA: TGTGCCAGTAGTAGCTGGACAGGGGCTAACACCGGGGAGCTGTTTTTT
V gene: TRBV19
D gene: TRBD1
J gene: TRBJ2-2
clone size: once

CDR3 protein: CASSTFELGETQYF
CDR3 DNA: TGTGCCAGCAGCACCTTTGAGCTTGGAGAGACCCAGTACTTC
V gene: TRBV6-4
D gene: NA
J gene: TRBJ2-5
clone size: NA

CDR3 protein: CASSTSGWETQYF
CDR3 DNA: TGCGCCAGCAGCACTAGCGGATGGGAGACCCAGTACTTC
V gene: TRBV4-1
D gene: TRBD2
J gene: TRBJ2-5
clone size: NA

CDR3 protein: CASSTRGGESHTF
CDR3 DNA: TGTGCCAGCAGTACCCGGGGAGGGGAGTCTCACACTTTC
V gene: TRBV7-2
D gene: TRBD2
J gene: TRBJ2-6
clone size: NA

CDR3 protein: CASRNTDGSPLHF
CDR3 DNA: TGTGCCAGCAGGAACACCGACGGGTCACCCCTCCACTTT
V gene: TRBV28
D gene: NA
J gene: TRBJ1-6
clone size: NA

CDR3 protein: CASSPEVKDTQYF
CDR3 DNA: TGTGCCAGCTCACCAGAGGTCAAAGATACGCAGTATTTT
V gene: TRBV18
D gene: NA
J gene: TRBJ2-3
clone size: NA

CDR3 protein: CASSGTLGGYSYNEQFF
CDR3 DNA: TGTGCCAGCAGTGGAACGCTAGGGGGCTACTCCTACAATGAGCAGTTCTTC
V gene: TRBV6-1
D gene: TRBD1
J gene: TRBJ2-1
clone size: NA

CDR3 protein: CASSSEGTSSEQYF
CDR3 DNA: TGTGCCAGCAGCTCAGAGGGGACTAGCTCCGAGCAGTACTTC
V gene: TRBV11-1
D gene: TRBD2
J gene: TRBJ2-7
clone size: NA

CDR3 protein: CASSKGETGVRNQPQHF
CDR3 DNA: TGTGCCAGCAGCAAGGGCGAAACAGGGGTTCGGAATCAGCCCCAGCATTTT
V gene: TRBV21-1
D gene: NA
J gene: TRBJ1-5
clone size: NA

CDR3 protein: CASSTGTGGSPLHF
CDR3 DNA: TGTGCCAGCAGTACCGGGACAGGGGGCTCACCCCTCCACTTT
V gene: TRBV7-9
D gene: TRBD1
J gene: TRBJ1-6
clone size: NA

CDR3 protein: CASSYERTGNSPLHF
CDR3 DNA: TGTGCCAGCAGTTACGAGCGTACAGGCAATTCACCCCTCCACTTT
V gene: TRBV6-5
D gene: NA
J gene: TRBJ1-6
clone size: NA

CDR3 protein: CASSWLQGTTEAFF
CDR3 DNA: TGTGCCAGCAGCTGGTTACAGGGTACTACTGAAGCTTTCTTT
V gene: TRBV5-6
D gene: NA
J gene: TRBJ1-1
clone size: NA

CDR3 protein: CASSSQGTYEQYF
CDR3 DNA: TGCGCCAGCAGCTCACAGGGCACCTACGAGCAGTACTTC
V gene: TRBV5-1
D gene: NA
J gene: TRBJ2-7
clone size: NA

CDR3 protein: CASSPPTGYYGYTF
CDR3 DNA: TGTGCCAGCAGTCCCCCCACAGGTTACTATGGCTACACCTTC
V gene: TRBV6-5
D gene: NA
J gene: TRBJ1-2
clone size: NA

CDR3 protein: CASNRDNYGYTF
CDR3 DNA: TGTGCCAGTAACAGGGACAACTATGGCTACACCTTC
V gene: TRBV19
D gene: NA
J gene: TRBJ1-2
clone size: NA

CDR3 protein: CASSSRMTGSGQPQHF
CDR3 DNA: TGTGCCAGCAGCTCTCGGATGACAGGGAGCGGTCAGCCCCAGCATTTT
V gene: TRBV5-4
D gene: TRBD1
J gene: TRBJ1-5
clone size: NA

CDR3 protein: CASSLGGYLYGYTF
CDR3 DNA: TGTGCCAGCAGTTTAGGAGGCTACCTCTATGGCTACACCTTC
V gene: TRBV28
D gene: NA
J gene: TRBJ1-2
clone size: NA

CDR3 protein: CASSPSGTGLPGANVLTF
CDR3 DNA: TGTGCCAGCAGCCCCTCCGGGACAGGGCTTCCTGGGGCCAACGTCCTGACTTTC
V gene: TRBV7-9
D gene: TRBD1
J gene: TRBJ2-6
clone size: NA

CDR3 protein: CASSSGSSYNSPLHF
CDR3 DNA: TGTGCCAGCAGTTCTGGGAGCTCCTATAATTCACCCCTCCACTTT
V gene: TRBV6-1
D gene: NA
J gene: TRBJ1-6
clone size: NA

CDR3 protein: CAWSAGQGYEQYF
CDR3 DNA: TGTGCCTGGAGTGCCGGACAGGGGTACGAGCAGTACTTC
V gene: TRBV30
D gene: TRBD1
J gene: TRBJ2-7
clone size: NA

CDR3 protein: CASTPPDKPGQGPVAQHF
CDR3 DNA: TGTGCCAGCACTCCCCCTGACAAACCGGGACAGGGCCCTGTGGCCCAGCATTTT
V gene: TRBV21-1
D gene: NA
J gene: TRBJ1-5
clone size: NA

CDR3 protein: CASSLSLTDTQYF
CDR3 DNA: TGCGCCAGCAGCTTATCCCTCACAGATACGCAGTATTTT
V gene: TRBV5-1
D gene: NA
J gene: TRBJ2-3
clone size: NA